The 20 T cell receptor beta chains in this list originate from one sample, sequenced in a study of blood T cell repertoires in COVID-19. This table comes from immunoSEQ multiplex PCR, and its TCRdb copy is limited to in-frame clones, with some not included. This table holds over 200,000 clones, 85% to 90% found once. Sequenced input: peripheral blood. The receptors derive from a man in his thirties or forties with COVID-19, enrolled during active disease.

V and J are TRBV7-8 and TRBJ1-2; D is ambiguous. V dropped 4 bases and J dropped 8 bases, with 14 bases sitting between them. The germline V gene encodes CDR1 SGHVS and CDR2 FQNEAQ. CDR3 size: 13 residues. CDR3 amino acids: CASSYTESWGYTF. The CDR3 DNA sequence: TGTGCCAGCAGCTATACAGAGAGTTGGGGCTACACCTTC.

This chain joins TRBV7-2 and TRBJ1-6; D may be TRBD1 (6 bases). Germline CDR1 is SGHTA and CDR2 is FQGNSA. This CDR3 has 19 amino acids. V was trimmed by 1 base and J by 0 bases, leaving 16 bases between them. Here the CDR3 reads CASSLVGGWGSSYNSPLHF. DNA for the CDR3: TGTGCCAGCAGCTTAGTAGGGGGTTGGGGTAGCTCCTATAATTCACCCCTCCACTTT.

The sample holds one count of this clone. This sequence joins TRBV7-2 and TRBJ2-7; D is possibly TRBD1 (6 bases). The V gene's germline CDR1 is SGHTA and CDR2 FQGNSA. The CDR3 runs to 16 residues. V was shortened by 4 bases and J by 0 bases, with 16 bases between the two germline ends. In DNA, the CDR3 is TGTGCCAGCAGCTCCAGGACAGCCCCAAGCTCCTACGAGCAGTACTTC. Protein sequence: CASSSRTAPSSYEQYF.

The chain has TRBV3-1 (or the pseudogene TRBV3-2) and TRBJ2-1; 13 bases are a match to TRBD2. V gave up 4 bases and J gave up 4 bases; unmatched junction bases: 1. CDR1 and CDR2 (germline): LGHDT, YNNKEL (reference sequence). This CDR3 contains 15 residues. The DNA of the CDR3 is TGTGCCAGCAGCCGGACTAGCGGGGGATACAATGAGCAGTTCTTC. Its protein product is CASSRTSGGYNEQFF.

The chain recombines TRBV7-2 with TRBJ1-5; D gene unclear. Trimming removed 6 bases from V and 1 base from J, with 7 bases in between. Germline lookup yields CDR1 SGHTA and CDR2 FQGNSA. CDR3 size: 13 residues. The CDR3 loop reads CASSFVSNQPQHF. In nucleotides, the CDR3 is TGTGCCAGCAGTTTCGTAAGCAATCAGCCCCAGCATTTT.

Only one count was recorded for this clone. This sequence joins TRBV11-1 and TRBJ2-2; 7 nucleotides line up with TRBD1. Trimming at V came to 5 bases and at J to 6 bases, leaving 6 bases not matched to a gene. Germline-derived CDR1 and CDR2 are SGHAT and FQDESV (reference sequence). The CDR3 runs to 14 residues. DNA of the CDR3: TGTGCCAGCAGCCCTCGACAGGGACCCGGGGAGCTGTTTTTT. Amino acids: CASSPRQGPGELFF.

This chain joins TRBV6-6 and TRBJ1-1; weak D call: TRBD1 (6 bases). This CDR3 has 14 amino acids. V lost 8 bases to trimming and J lost 4 bases, with 17 bases between them. Germline values: CDR1 MNHNY, CDR2 SVGAGI (reference sequence). The CDR3: CASGGQPWTTEAFF. CDR3 bases: TGTGCCAGCGGAGGACAGCCCTGGACCACTGAAGCTTTCTTT.

V is TRBV7-2 and J is TRBJ1-1, with D tentatively TRBD1 (6 bases). This CDR3 comprises 13 residues. Germline V gene data show CDR1 as SGHTA and CDR2 as FQGNSA. Trimming left V 3 bases short and J 6 bases short, with 11 bases between. Here the CDR3 DNA reads TGTGCCAGCAGCTTGGACTCAGGGGCTGAAGCTTTCTTT. Its translation: CASSLDSGAEAFF.

The rearrangement joins TRBV3-1 (or the pseudogene TRBV3-2) to TRBJ1-4; perhaps TRBD1 as D (6 bases). CDR3 length: 15 residues. Trimming left V 4 bases short and J 6 bases short, with 15 bases between. From germline, CDR1 is LGHDT and CDR2 YNNKEL (reference sequence). In nucleotides, the CDR3 is TGTGCCAGCAGCCTCCTAGGGGAGGGGGATGAAAAACTGTTTTTT. It encodes CASSLLGEGDEKLFF.

CDR3 nucleotide sequence: TGCGCCAGCACATCCTCGGGGTCTGAAAAACTGTTTTTT. Translated: CASTSSGSEKLFF. The chain employs TRBV4-1 and TRBJ1-4, with unresolved D. Germline V gene sequence: CDR1 MGHRA, CDR2 YSYEKL. The V gene lost 7 bases and the J gene lost 7 bases, with 13 bases spanning the gap. CDR3 length: 13 residues.

This sequence joins TRBV29-1 and TRBJ1-5; 7 nucleotides align to TRBD1. Germline CDR1 and CDR2: SQVTM and ANQGSEA. With V trimmed by 5 bases and J by 7 bases, 8 bases remained unmatched. The CDR3 consists of 13 residues. The CDR3 sequence is CSVLQGTGQPQHF. CDR3 sequence (DNA): TGCAGCGTTTTACAGGGGACGGGGCAGCCCCAGCATTTT.

V and J are TRBV5-1 and TRBJ1-5, with 7 nucleotides matching TRBD1. CDR1 and CDR2 from the germline V gene are SGHRS and YFSETQ. The trim removed 0 bases at V and 3 bases at J, leaving 3 bases unmatched. The CDR3 is 15 amino acids. The CDR3: CASSLEGQHNQPQHF. The DNA for the CDR3 is TGCGCCAGCAGCTTGGAGGGACAGCACAATCAGCCCCAGCATTTT.

The V gene is TRBV7-3, the J gene TRBJ1-1; 10 bases agree with TRBD1. From germline, CDR1 is SGHTA and CDR2 FQGTGA. The CDR3 runs to 16 residues. Trimming removed 5 bases from V and 1 base from J; junction bases left unmatched: 7. CDR3 sequence (DNA): TGTGCCAGCAGCCCGGGACAGGGGATTTGGAACACTGAAGCTTTCTTT. Amino acid sequence: CASSPGQGIWNTEAFF. The whole variable domain, filled in from reference TRBV7-3 and TRBJ1-1, reads GAGVSQTPSNKVTEKGKYVELRCDPISGHTALYWYRQSLGQGPEFLIYFQGTGAADDSGLPNDRFFAVRPEGSVSTLKIQRTERGDSAVYLCASSPGQGIWNTEAFFGQGTRLTVV.

The chain couples TRBV6-6 to TRBJ1-6, with 7 bases identical to TRBD1. J was trimmed by 9 bases and V by 6 bases; bases with no gene match: 11. The germline V gene encodes CDR1 MNHNY and CDR2 SVGAGI (reference sequence). CDR3 length equals 15 residues. The CDR3 region is CASSPRTGASSPLHF. In DNA form, the CDR3 reads TGTGCCAGCAGCCCTAGAACAGGGGCAAGTTCACCCCTCCACTTT.

The chain couples TRBV10-3 to TRBJ2-1, with TRBD1 matching 9 bases. J lost 3 bases, V lost 6 bases, and 6 bases had no gene match. The CDR3 covers 15 residues. Germline values: CDR1 ENHRY, CDR2 SYGVKD. CDR3: CAIRNTGQGYNEQFF. The CDR3 DNA reads TGTGCCATCAGAAACACGGGACAGGGCTACAATGAGCAGTTCTTC.

The chain is built from TRBV4-2 and TRBJ1-5; D gene ambiguous. This CDR3 comprises 15 residues. V was clipped by 4 bases and J by 1 base, with 11 bases between them. The germline V gene encodes CDR1 LGHNA and CDR2 YNFKEQ. The CDR3 nucleotides read TGTGCCAGCAGCCCGCTCGGGGTAAGCAATCAGCCCCAGCATTTT. The encoded protein is CASSPLGVSNQPQHF.

V and J are TRBV29-1 and TRBJ1-5; D may be TRBD1 (6 bases). Between the trimmed V and J ends, which lost 4 bases and 4 bases, there was a span of 11 bases. The CDR3 extends over 13 amino acids. CDR1 is SQVTM and CDR2 is ANQGSEA in the germline V gene. The CDR3 DNA follows: TGCAGCGTTGCCGGGACACAGAATCAGCCCCAGCATTTT. It specifies CSVAGTQNQPQHF.

The rearrangement links TRBV24-1 to TRBJ2-1; unclear D gene. V dropped 5 bases and J dropped 2 bases, with 9 bases sitting between them. The CDR3 extends over 14 amino acids. Germline loops: CDR1 KGHDR, CDR2 SFDVKD. This chain's CDR3 is CATSAARTYNEQFF. The CDR3, as DNA: TGTGCCACCAGTGCCGCCAGGACCTACAATGAGCAGTTCTTC.

This sequence joins TRBV19 and TRBJ2-7; TRBD1 agrees at 10 bases. Per the germline V gene, CDR1 is LNHDA and CDR2 is SQIVND (reference sequence). J gave up 5 bases and V 2 bases, and 6 bases lay outside the gene matches. This CDR3 has 15 residues. CDR3 in amino acids: CASSIPRDRGDEQYF. CDR3 sequence (DNA): TGTGCCAGTAGTATACCCCGGGACAGGGGAGACGAGCAGTACTTC.

The rearrangement uses TRBV30 and TRBJ2-7; no definite D call. The CDR3 has 13 amino acids. The V and J ends lost 7 bases and 1 base respectively, with 14 bases between them. Germline V gene lookup returns CDR1 GTSNPN and CDR2 SVGIG (reference sequence). In DNA, the CDR3 is TGTGCCTCGGAAGAGGCAAATTCCTACGAGCAGTACTTC. Translation: CASEEANSYEQYF.